The 19 T cell receptor beta chains given below trace back to one sample, sequenced in a study of blood T cell repertoires in COVID-19. TCRdb's copy holds only in-frame clones and misses some; the assay was immunoSEQ multiplex PCR. The table records roughly 73,000 clones, around 82% of them present only once. The sequenced material came from peripheral blood. Source of these receptors: a human donor in a cohort sampled during active COVID-19.

V usage is TRBV19 and J usage is TRBJ2-5, with D perhaps TRBD1 (6 bases). The germline V and J ends were trimmed by 5 bases and 2 bases, with 15 bases remaining between them. CDR1 and CDR2 from the germline V gene are LNHDA and SQIVND (reference sequence). The CDR3 is 15 amino acids. The DNA for the CDR3 is TGTGCCAGTAGTGACCCCGGGACACAGCAAGAGACCCAGTACTTC. It codes for CASSDPGTQQETQYF.

This chain links TRBV6-2 or TRBV6-3 with TRBJ1-2, with D uncertain. Trimming took off 2 bases at V and 3 bases at J, with 7 bases between the two ends. The CDR3 runs to 13 residues. Looked up from germline, CDR1 is MNHEY and CDR2 is SVGEGT. CDR3 bases: TGTGCCAGCAGTTACAACCGGGACTATGGCTACACCTTC. Protein sequence: CASSYNRDYGYTF.

The V call is TRBV5-4, the J call TRBJ2-7, with 13 nucleotides matching TRBD2. Germline CDR1 SGHNT, CDR2 YYREEE (reference sequence). The CDR3 runs to 15 residues. Losses at the gene ends were 3 bases for V and 9 bases for J; bases not matched to a gene: 9. The CDR3 spells CASSSRLAGGLGQYF. CDR3 nucleotides: TGTGCCAGCAGCTCGAGACTAGCGGGGGGACTAGGGCAGTACTTC.

V is TRBV20-1 and J is TRBJ2-7; 7 bases agree with TRBD1. The CDR3 has 15 amino acids. Trimming took 3 bases from V and 0 from J; bases not matched to a gene: 8. Germline values: CDR1 DFQATT, CDR2 SNEGSKA (reference sequence). CDR3 nucleotide sequence: TGCAGTGCTAGTTCCGGACAGGAGCTCTCCTACGAGCAGTACTTC. Protein: CSASSGQELSYEQYF.

This chain links TRBV7-9 with TRBJ2-2; D uncertain. Trimming left V 5 bases short and J 6 bases short, with 4 bases between. The CDR3 sequence is 11 residues long. Germline lookup yields CDR1 SEHNR and CDR2 FQNEAQ (reference sequence). CDR3 DNA sequence: TGTGCCAGCAGCCGCGCCGGGGAGCTGTTTTTT. It codes for CASSRAGELFF. Together with reference TRBV7-9 and TRBJ2-2, the CDR3 gives the full variable domain: DTGVSQNPRHKITKRGQNVTFRCDPISEHNRLYWYRQTLGQGPEFLTYFQNEAQLEKSRLLSDRFSAERPKGSFSTLEIQRTEQGDSAMYLCASSRAGELFFGEGSRLTVL.

At least ten counts were recorded for this clone. One junction end does not reproduce the germline sequence, and a read error may be involved. V is TRBV6-1 and J is TRBJ1-1, with D perhaps matching TRBD1 (6 bases). The CDR3 is 15 residues long. Germline V gene data show CDR1 as MNHNS and CDR2 as SASEGT. CDR3 sequence reads: CASREARGAVPEAFF. The CDR3 DNA reads TGTGCCAGCAGAGAAGCCCGGGGGGCAGTCCCTGAAGCTTTCTTT.

Comment on this clone: Additional DNA sequences in this sample encode the identical CDR3. The chain uses TRBV5-6 and TRBJ2-7; possibly TRBD2 for D (6 bases). There are 13 residues in the CDR3. Germline values: CDR1 SGHDT, CDR2 YYEEEE. V lost 0 bases and J 4 bases, leaving 8 bases between the germline ends. CDR3 sequence (DNA): TGTGCCAGCAGCTTGGTACTAGCTTACGAGCAGTACTTC. Translation gives CASSLVLAYEQYF.

This clone was seen only a few times. The chain combines TRBV30 with TRBJ2-3; tentatively, D is TRBD2 (6 bases). This CDR3 spans 13 amino acids. CDR1 is GTSNPN, CDR2 SVGIG, per germline (reference sequence). Trimming cost V 3 bases and J 3 bases, with 10 bases left between them. This CDR3 reads CAWSRSGTDTQYF. The DNA of the CDR3 is TGTGCCTGGAGCAGGAGCGGGACAGATACGCAGTATTTT.

The V gene is TRBV5-4, the J gene TRBJ1-2; the match to TRBD1 covers 7 bases. The germline gives CDR1 SGHNT, CDR2 YYREEE (reference sequence). There are 14 residues in the CDR3. V shed 4 bases and J 5 bases; nucleotides not matched to a gene: 8. The CDR3 nucleotides are TGTGCCAGCAGCGGAACCCAGGGGGAATATGGCTACACCTTC. It yields the protein CASSGTQGEYGYTF.

The rearrangement uses TRBV28 and TRBJ1-1; possible D gene TRBD1, 5 bases. Trimming stripped 5 bases from V and 5 bases from J, with 6 bases between. Germline CDR1 is MDHEN and CDR2 is SYDVKM. This CDR3 region has 11 residues. CDR3 DNA: TGTGCCAGCAGTCGACAGACTGAAGCTTTCTTT. Amino acids: CASSRQTEAFF. The full variable domain, in which reference TRBV28 and TRBJ1-1 provide the parts outside the CDR3, is DVKVTQSSRYLVKRTGEKVFLECVQDMDHENMFWYRQDPGLGLRLIYFSYDVKMKEKGDIPEGYSVSREKKERFSLILESASTNQTSMYLCASSRQTEAFFGQGTRLTVV.

The chain joins TRBV11-2 to TRBJ2-1; 7 bases agree with TRBD2. The V segment lost 5 bases and the J segment 14 bases; nucleotides outside the gene matches: 21. This CDR3 is built from 16 residues. Germline V lookup: CDR1 SGHAT, CDR2 FQNNGV. CDR3 in amino acids: CASSTAGTRPVFIKFF. The CDR3 nucleotides are TGTGCCAGCAGCACAGCGGGGACCCGCCCTGTCTTCATTAAGTTCTTC.

This chain uses TRBV9 with TRBJ2-5; D possibly corresponds to TRBD1 (6 bases). Trimming took off 0 bases at V and 1 base at J, with 7 bases between the two ends. This CDR3 spans 14 amino acids. Germline loops: CDR1 SGDLS, CDR2 YYNGEE. The CDR3 DNA reads TGTGCCAGCAGCGTAGGAGGGGGCCAAGAGACCCAGTACTTC. Its translation is CASSVGGGQETQYF.

This chain connects TRBV21-1 to TRBJ2-3; whether TRBD2, the table's D call, matches the DNA was not checked. TRBV21-1 constitutes a pseudogene. The CDR3 is 16 amino acids. The CDR3: CASSKVSGRPTDTQYF. For the CDR3, the DNA is TGTGCCAGCAGCAAAGTGAGCGGGAGGCCCACAGATACGCAGTATTTT.

The V and J genes are TRBV5-1 and TRBJ1-4; the D gene is possibly TRBD1 (6 bases). The V and J ends lost 3 bases and 0 bases respectively, with 15 bases between them. Per germline, CDR1 SGHRS and CDR2 YFSETQ. The CDR3 has 17 amino acids. The CDR3, as DNA: TGCGCCAGCAGCTGGGGGAGCAGGGGTGCAACTAATGAAAAACTGTTTTTT. As protein: CASSWGSRGATNEKLFF.

The CDR3 reads CASDGGQGASNYGYTF. DNA for the CDR3: TGTGCCAGCGATGGGGGACAGGGGGCCTCTAACTATGGCTACACCTTC. J is TRBJ1-2 and V is TRBV25-1; 12 nucleotides line up with TRBD1. This CDR3 is 16 amino acids long. Germline CDR1 is MGHDK and CDR2 is SYGVNS. V shed 8 bases, J shed 0 bases, and the junction held 7 bases outside the gene matches.

The J gene is TRBJ1-4, the V gene TRBV5-4; no clear D. Trimming took 0 bases from V and 6 from J, leaving 15 bases between them. Germline V gene sequence: CDR1 SGHNT, CDR2 YYREEE (reference sequence). This CDR3 is built from 16 residues. The CDR3 nucleotides read TGTGCCAGCAGCTTGGCCCCGCGGGGTGGAGATGAAAAACTGTTTTTT. Translation: CASSLAPRGGDEKLFF. Combining the CDR3 with reference TRBV5-4 and TRBJ1-4 gives the whole variable domain ETGVTQSPTHLIKTRGQQVTLRCSSQSGHNTVSWYQQALGQGPQFIFQYYREEENGRGNFPPRFSGLQFPNYSSELNVNALELDDSALYLCASSLAPRGGDEKLFFGSGTQLSVL.

The chain joins TRBV2 to TRBJ2-1, with TRBD2 as a possible D gene (7 bases). The CDR3 contains 16 residues. The germline CDR1 and CDR2 sequences are SNHLY and FYNNEI. The germline V and J ends were trimmed by 6 bases and 0 bases, with 15 bases remaining between them. The CDR3 is CASSPFRGGSYNEQFF. Written as DNA, the CDR3 is TGTGCCAGCAGCCCCTTTAGGGGGGGCTCCTACAATGAGCAGTTCTTC.

For this clone: At the DNA level, this CDR3 is encoded by other sequences in the same sample as well. V is TRBV29-1 and J is TRBJ2-5; D perhaps matches TRBD2 (5 bases). V was cut by 6 bases and J by 5 bases, with 16 bases left in between. Germline V CDR1 and CDR2: SQVTM, ANQGSEA. The CDR3 is made up of 13 amino acids. DNA for the CDR3: TGCAGCGTCCAAACTTCCGGGGAGGAGACCCAGTACTTC. Its protein product is CSVQTSGEETQYF.

This clone was found once. The V call is TRBV7-9, the J call TRBJ2-1, with 10 nucleotides matching TRBD2. The CDR3 length is 19 residues. Germline V lookup: CDR1 SEHNR, CDR2 FQNEAQ (reference sequence). V lost 4 bases, J lost 1 base, and 13 bases stayed unmatched. This CDR3 reads CASSSTPLAGVRSYNEQFF. CDR3 nucleotide sequence: TGTGCCAGCAGCTCCACCCCGCTAGCGGGAGTGCGGTCCTACAATGAGCAGTTCTTC.